These 32 T cell receptor beta chains were all obtained from the same sample, sequenced in a study of post-analysis software for immune sequencing data. Study findings and constraints: In patients, a few TRBV segments were more frequent than in controls, with TRBV5-6, TRBV5-1 and TRBV20-1 among them.

No antigen has been assigned to these receptors. Incorporated into the TCR beta cDNA libraries were unique molecular identifiers, which served to reduce PCR and sequencing biases. Each CDR3 protein gets one entry after TCRdb re-called the PCR reads with MiXCR. The sample records some 450,000 distinct CDR3 sequences, roughly 45% being singletons. Sequencing used blood. These receptors originate from a girl under 18 with multiple sclerosis.

The table lists this clonotype with a few counts. This chain links TRBV6-2 or TRBV6-3 with TRBJ2-1; no firm D call. This CDR3 has 12 amino acids. V was trimmed by 2 bases and J by 7 bases, leaving 6 bases between them. Germline CDR1 reads MNHEY; CDR2 reads SVGEGT. Written as DNA, the CDR3 is TGTGCCAGCAGTTACCCGAATAATGAGCAGTTCTTC. Its protein is CASSYPNNEQFF.

This chain links TRBV6-6 with TRBJ2-7; weak D call: TRBD1 (6 bases). Trimming pared 2 bases from V and 2 bases from J, leaving 7 bases between. Per the germline V gene, CDR1 is MNHNY and CDR2 is SVGAGI (reference sequence). The CDR3 covers 13 residues. The CDR3 is CASSYGTPYEQYF. The CDR3, as DNA: TGTGCCAGCAGTTACGGGACACCCTACGAGCAGTACTTC.

The chain carries TRBV6-5 and TRBJ2-7, with 9 bases matching TRBD1. CDR3 size: 14 residues. With 5 bases clipped from V and 11 bases from J, the junction kept 13 bases outside the gene matches. CDR1 and CDR2 (germline): MNHEY, SVGAGI. The CDR3 DNA follows: TGTGCCAGCAGTAGGGACAGGGAGGGGTCCGCGGAGTACTTC. Translated, it gives CASSRDREGSAEYF.

The chain carries TRBV27 and TRBJ1-2, with 7 bases identical to TRBD1. Per germline, CDR1 MNHEY and CDR2 SMNVEV (reference sequence). The CDR3 is 15 residues long. J lost 3 bases, V lost 4 bases, and 8 bases had no gene match. CDR3: CASSSLQGVDYGYTF. The CDR3 bases are TGTGCCAGCAGTTCCCTCCAGGGGGTGGACTATGGCTACACCTTC.

This clonotype has just a few counts. The genes are TRBV20-1 and TRBJ2-5; 9 bases agree with TRBD2. CDR1 and CDR2 from the germline V gene are DFQATT and SNEGSKA (reference sequence). The CDR3 runs 13 residues. V gave up 1 base and J gave up 4 bases; unmatched junction bases: 1. As DNA, the CDR3 is TGCAGTGCTAGAGTTAGCGGGAGAGAGACCCAGTACTTC. Amino acids: CSARVSGRETQYF.

CDR3 amino acids: CASSLQSSYNEQYF. CDR3 nucleotides: TGTGCCAGCAGTCTACAGAGCTCCTACAATGAGCAGTACTTC. The chain couples TRBV12-3 or TRBV12-4 to TRBJ2-5; D unclear. The V and J ends lost 5 bases and 11 bases respectively, with 21 bases between them. The CDR3 loop spans 14 amino acids.

This clonotype was seen once. This chain uses TRBV4-2 with TRBJ2-7, with 9 bases matching TRBD2. The V gene's germline CDR1 is LGHNA and CDR2 YNFKEQ. Losses at the gene ends were 2 bases for V and 0 bases for J; bases not matched to a gene: 11. The CDR3 totals 18 residues. The CDR3 spells CASSQLGLAGGSSYEQYF. In DNA, the CDR3 is TGTGCCAGCAGCCAATTGGGACTGGCGGGAGGGTCCTCCTACGAGCAGTACTTC.

In the case of this clonotype: A junction end diverges from the germline sequence, so it may reflect a read error. The chain uses TRBV24-1 and TRBJ2-1; 7 nucleotides line up with TRBD2. The CDR3 is 11 amino acids. Germline V CDR1 and CDR2: KGHDR, SFDVKD. The CDR3: CATRDYNKQFF. CDR3 coding DNA: TGTGCCACCCGGGACTACAATAAGCAGTTCTTC.

This clonotype showed up just a few times. This chain joins TRBV7-2 and TRBJ2-5; TRBD1 or TRBD2 may be the D gene (5 bases each). This CDR3 is built from 14 residues. Germline CDR1 and CDR2: SGHTA and FQGNSA. V dropped 1 base and J dropped 3 bases, with 9 bases sitting between them. The CDR3 reads CASSLEGRKETQYF. The CDR3 DNA reads as TGTGCCAGCAGCTTAGAGGGACGCAAAGAGACCCAGTACTTC. The full variable domain, with the rest looked up from reference TRBV7-2 and TRBJ2-5, is GAGVSQSPSNKVTEKGKDVELRCDPISGHTALYWYRQSLGQGLEFLIYFQGNSAPDKSGLPSDRFSAERTGGSVSTLTIQRTQQEDSAVYLCASSLEGRKETQYFGPGTRLLVL.

The chain combines TRBV28 with TRBJ1-1; D is uncertain. Germline-derived CDR1 and CDR2 are MDHEN and SYDVKM. The length of the CDR3 is 12 residues. V gave up 7 bases and J gave up 4 bases, with 10 bases separating them. CDR3 DNA sequence: TGTGCCAGCACATCGGGGAGCACTGAAGCTTTCTTT. Translation: CASTSGSTEAFF.

The CDR3 reads CSARGVGLATSSYEQYF. CDR3 nucleotides: TGCAGTGCTAGAGGGGTGGGACTAGCGACGAGCTCCTACGAGCAGTACTTC. The V and J genes are TRBV20-1 and TRBJ2-7; TRBD2 aligns across 10 bases. This CDR3 contains 17 residues. V lost 1 base and J lost 0; bases outside the gene matches: 9. The germline V gene has CDR1 DFQATT and CDR2 SNEGSKA (reference sequence).

This chain joins TRBV29-1 and TRBJ1-1; no clear D. V was clipped by 3 bases and J by 10 bases, with 12 bases between them. Germline values: CDR1 SQVTM, CDR2 ANQGSEA. The CDR3 runs to 11 residues. The DNA for the CDR3 is TGCAGCGTTGACCGCTCGGCCGGAGCTTTCTTT. Translated: CSVDRSAGAFF.

The V and J genes are TRBV10-3 and TRBJ2-1, with 7 bases aligning to TRBD1. The J segment lost 9 bases and the V segment lost 2 bases, leaving 7 bases of the junction unmatched. CDR1 is ENHRY and CDR2 is SYGVKD in the germline V gene. The CDR3 totals 14 residues. The CDR3 spells CAISESGEGAEQFF. The CDR3 DNA reads TGTGCCATCAGTGAGAGCGGAGAGGGGGCTGAGCAGTTCTTC.

The chain uses TRBV30 and TRBJ2-5; 14 nucleotides line up with TRBD2. CDR1 is GTSNPN and CDR2 is SVGIG in the germline V gene (reference sequence). The CDR3 contains 16 residues. The ends lost 8 bases at V and 2 bases at J; junction bases unmatched: 10. CDR3 DNA sequence: TGTGCCGAGGGACTAGCGGGGGCCAGGAGACAAGAGACCCAGTACTTC. Its translation: CAEGLAGARRQETQYF.

V usage is TRBV12-3 or TRBV12-4 and J usage is TRBJ1-6, with D maybe TRBD1 (6 bases). The CDR3 consists of 14 residues. Trimming left V 6 bases short and J 9 bases short, with 15 bases between. This CDR3 reads CASRLTGRISPLHF. Written as DNA, the CDR3 is TGTGCCAGCAGGCTAACAGGGAGGATTTCACCCCTCCACTTT.

This clonotype was counted only a few times. The rearrangement uses TRBV9 and TRBJ2-7; possibly TRBD2 for D (6 bases). The germline V gene has CDR1 SGDLS and CDR2 YYNGEE. Deletions cut 4 bases from V and 1 base from J, with 12 bases between. This CDR3 comprises 14 residues. CDR3 loop: CASSSTGESYEQYF. The CDR3, as DNA: TGTGCCAGCAGCAGCACGGGGGAGTCCTACGAGCAGTACTTC. The whole variable domain, remainder taken from reference TRBV9 and TRBJ2-7, is DSGVTQTPKHLITATGQRVTLRCSPRSGDLSVYWYQQSLDQGLQFLIQYYNGEERAKGNILERFSAQQFPDLHSELNLSSLELGDSALYFCASSSTGESYEQYFGPGTRLTVT.

The chain uses TRBV6-5 and TRBJ1-4, with 8 bases that match TRBD1. The V and J ends lost 5 bases and 10 bases, in that order; junction bases with no gene match: 9. Germline V gene lookup returns CDR1 MNHEY and CDR2 SVGAGI. This CDR3 contains 14 residues. The CDR3 DNA reads TGTGCCAGCAGTCTACAGGGGGAGGAGGGAAAACTGTTTTTT. Translation gives CASSLQGEEGKLFF.

The chain combines TRBV28 with TRBJ1-6, with D possibly matching TRBD1 (6 bases). The CDR3 runs to 15 residues. V lost 4 bases, J lost 9 bases, and 16 bases lay in between. Germline CDR1 is MDHEN and CDR2 is SYDVKM. This chain's CDR3 is CASSSGGAQTSPLHF. CDR3 sequence (DNA): TGTGCCAGCAGTTCCGGGGGGGCGCAGACTTCACCCCTCCACTTT.

About this clonotype: One junction end does not reproduce the germline sequence, and a read error may be involved. This rearrangement joins TRBV28 to TRBJ1-1; D may be TRBD1 (6 bases). The CDR3 length is 14 residues. The V gene's germline CDR1 is MDHEN and CDR2 SYDVKM. The CDR3 DNA reads TGTGCCAGCCGTTTAACGGGGGCCAGCACTGAAGCTTTCTTT. Translating it yields CASRLTGASTEAFF.

This clonotype was detected a few times. This chain joins TRBV24-1 and TRBJ2-1; TRBD2 aligns across 13 bases. The CDR3 has 16 residues. CDR1 is KGHDR and CDR2 is SFDVKD in the germline V gene. The V segment lost 4 bases and the J segment 5 bases; nucleotides outside the gene matches: 4. The CDR3 DNA sequence: TGTGCCACCAGTGACCCGGGACTAGCGGGACACAATGAGCAGTTCTTC. Its translation: CATSDPGLAGHNEQFF.

The chain combines TRBV20-1 with TRBJ2-1, with 8 positions matching TRBD2. This CDR3 has 14 residues. Germline V lookup: CDR1 DFQATT, CDR2 SNEGSKA (reference sequence). V lost 6 bases to trimming and J lost 5 bases; unmatched junction nucleotides: 9. The CDR3 nucleotides read TGCAGTGCACCCCCGCTAGCGGGCAACAATGAGCAGTTCTTC. It yields the protein CSAPPLAGNNEQFF.

The chain is built from TRBV5-1 and TRBJ2-2; D perhaps matches TRBD2 (6 bases). Trimming shortened V by 0 bases and J by 1 base, and 10 bases separated the two germline ends. This CDR3 is built from 16 residues. Germline V gives CDR1 SGHRS, CDR2 YFSETQ. CDR3 protein: CASSLVAGRNTGELFF. The DNA for the CDR3 is TGCGCCAGCAGCTTGGTCGCGGGAAGGAACACCGGGGAGCTGTTTTTT.

The V gene is TRBV5-1, the J gene TRBJ1-3; D unresolved. This CDR3 has 15 residues. Germline-derived CDR1 and CDR2 are SGHRS and YFSETQ. The V end was cut by 0 bases, the J end by 0 bases, with 7 bases between. The CDR3 bases are TGCGCCAGCAGCTTGGGGTCCGGCTCTGGAAACACCATATATTTT. Protein product: CASSLGSGSGNTIYF. The full variable domain, in which reference TRBV5-1 and TRBJ1-3 provide the parts outside the CDR3, is KAGVTQTPRYLIKTRGQQVTLSCSPISGHRSVSWYQQTPGQGLQFLFEYFSETQRNKGNFPGRFSGRQFSNSRSEMNVSTLELGDSALYLCASSLGSGSGNTIYFGEGSWLTVV.

V gene TRBV20-1 combines with J gene TRBJ2-5; D is undetermined. V was clipped by 5 bases and J by 1 base, with 8 bases between them. The CDR3 is made up of 12 amino acids. From germline, CDR1 is DFQATT and CDR2 SNEGSKA (reference sequence). CDR3 protein: CSAGRTQETQYF. In DNA form, the CDR3 reads TGCAGTGCTGGCCGGACCCAAGAGACCCAGTACTTC.

The rearrangement uses TRBV15 and TRBJ1-2, with D perhaps TRBD1 (5 bases). The CDR3 has 17 residues. The V gene lost 0 bases and the J gene lost 2 bases, with 16 bases spanning the gap. The germline CDR1 and CDR2 sequences are LNHNV and YYDKDF (reference sequence). CDR3 coding DNA: TGTGCCACCAGCAGAGAGCTACGAGGTCGGGGGAACTATGGCTACACCTTC. Translation gives CATSRELRGRGNYGYTF.

The rearrangement joins TRBV5-6 to TRBJ2-1; 14 bases align to TRBD2. Germline V gene data show CDR1 as SGHDT and CDR2 as YYEEEE. The V segment lost 1 base and the J segment 10 bases; nucleotides outside the gene matches: 22. The CDR3 is 21 residues long. CDR3 coding DNA: TGTGCCAGCAGCTTGAATTTTTGGGGACTAGCGGGAGACCAACCAATGTCGGAGCAGTTCTTC. It translates to CASSLNFWGLAGDQPMSEQFF.

Of note for this clonotype: At one of its ends the junction is not consistent with the germline gene, which may arise from a read error. The CDR3 DNA follows: TGTGCCAGCAGCCCCCCCATCGGCAGACATACAGCCGAAAACATTCAGTACTTC. This translates into CASSPPIGRHTAENIQYF. The chain joins TRBV28 to TRBJ2-4; no reliable D call. This CDR3 comprises 18 residues. Germline V gene lookup returns CDR1 MDHEN and CDR2 SYDVKM.

The chain employs TRBV6-2 or TRBV6-3 and TRBJ2-4; a possible D gene is TRBD2 (5 bases). CDR3 length: 15 amino acids. Trimming cost V 6 bases and J 15 bases, with 27 bases left between them. CDR1 and CDR2 from the germline V gene are MNHEY and SVGEGT. The CDR3: CASSRAVGRQETRYF. CDR3 DNA sequence: TGTGCCAGCAGCCGGGCGGTAGGGAGACAAGAGACCCGGTACTTC.

J is TRBJ2-7 and V is TRBV3-1; 9 bases align to TRBD2. V shed 1 base and J 7 bases; nucleotides not matched to a gene: 8. This CDR3 is 15 amino acids long. Germline V gene sequence: CDR1 LGHDT, CDR2 YNNKEL (reference sequence). In nucleotides, the CDR3 is TGTGCCAGCAGCCAAGGCATTAGCGGGGGACAGGAGCAGTACTTC. Protein product: CASSQGISGGQEQYF.

This chain's CDR3 is CSVQRGPRRETQYF. The CDR3 coding sequence is TGCAGCGTTCAACGGGGGCCGCGTAGGGAGACCCAGTACTTC. V is TRBV29-1 and J is TRBJ2-5; perhaps D is TRBD1 or TRBD2 (6 bases each). Germline CDR1 reads SQVTM; CDR2 reads ANQGSEA. V was trimmed by 5 bases and J by 5 bases, leaving 18 bases between them. The length of the CDR3 is 14 residues.

The V gene is TRBV24-1, the J gene TRBJ2-1, with 7 bases aligning to TRBD1. This CDR3 contains 16 residues. CDR1 is KGHDR and CDR2 is SFDVKD in the germline V gene. The V gene end was trimmed by 4 bases and the J gene end by 3 bases; junction bases not matched to a gene: 8. The CDR3 spells CATSESTGEVYNEQFF. DNA of the CDR3: TGTGCCACCAGTGAGTCTACAGGGGAAGTCTACAATGAGCAGTTCTTC.

This clonotype was seen a handful of times. The chain uses TRBV7-2 and TRBJ2-1, with 9 bases that match TRBD2. Looked up from germline, CDR1 is SGHTA and CDR2 is FQGNSA. This CDR3 comprises 16 residues. V shed 5 bases, J shed 6 bases, and the junction held 11 bases outside the gene matches. The CDR3 region is CASSPTGLARINEQFF. DNA for the CDR3: TGTGCCAGCAGCCCGACCGGACTAGCGCGCATCAATGAGCAGTTCTTC.